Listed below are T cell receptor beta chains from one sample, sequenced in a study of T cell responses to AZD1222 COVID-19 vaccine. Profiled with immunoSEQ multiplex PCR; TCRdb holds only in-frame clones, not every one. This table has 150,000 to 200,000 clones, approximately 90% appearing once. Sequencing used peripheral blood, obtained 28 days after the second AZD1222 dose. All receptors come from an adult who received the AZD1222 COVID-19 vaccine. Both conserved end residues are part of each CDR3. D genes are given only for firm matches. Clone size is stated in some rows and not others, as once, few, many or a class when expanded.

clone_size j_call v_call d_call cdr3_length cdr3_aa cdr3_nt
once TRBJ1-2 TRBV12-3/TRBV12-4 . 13 CASSLKAGIANTF TGTGCCAGCAGTTTAAAGGCAGGCATCGCCAACACCTTC
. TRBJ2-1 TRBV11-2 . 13 CASSFGAVGEQFF TGTGCCAGCAGCTTTGGGGCAGTTGGTGAGCAGTTCTTC
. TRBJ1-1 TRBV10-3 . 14 CAIKIQGKQGEAFF TGTGCCATCAAGATCCAGGGGAAGCAGGGTGAAGCTTTCTTT
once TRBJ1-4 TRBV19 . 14 CASRPGTADEKLFF TGTGCCAGTAGACCCGGGACCGCTGATGAAAAACTGTTTTTT
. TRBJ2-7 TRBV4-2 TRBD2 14 CASSQEVAGAEQYF TGTGCCAGCAGCCAAGAGGTAGCGGGAGCCGAGCAGTACTTC
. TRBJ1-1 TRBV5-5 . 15 CASSLGVGKNTEAFF TGTGCCAGCAGCTTAGGGGTAGGGAAGAACACTGAAGCTTTCTTT
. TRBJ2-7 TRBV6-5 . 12 CASSYRGYEQYF TGTGCCAGCAGTTACAGGGGGTACGAGCAGTACTTC
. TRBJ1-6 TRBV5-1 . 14 CASSLGGSGSPLHF TGCGCCAGCAGCTTGGGGGGAAGTGGTTCACCCCTCCACTTT
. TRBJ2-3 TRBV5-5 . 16 CASSLRTGGVPDTQYF TGTGCCAGCAGCTTACGTACAGGCGGGGTCCCCGATACGCAGTATTTT
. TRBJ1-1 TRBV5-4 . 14 CASQGRGGNTEAFF TGTGCCTCCCAAGGGAGGGGGGGGAACACTGAAGCTTTCTTT
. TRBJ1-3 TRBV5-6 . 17 CASSLDSLTLSGNTIYF TGTGCCAGCAGCTTGGACAGCCTGACGCTCTCTGGAAACACCATATATTTT
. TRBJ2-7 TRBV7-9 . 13 CASSLPGSYEQYF TGTGCCAGCAGCTTACCGGGCAGCTACGAGCAGTACTTC
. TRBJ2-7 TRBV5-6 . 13 CASSFGSAREQYF TGTGCCAGCAGCTTTGGTTCAGCTAGGGAGCAGTACTTC
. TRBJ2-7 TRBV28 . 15 CASSLPPSEGYEQYF TGTGCCAGCAGCCTCCCCCCATCCGAAGGGTACGAGCAGTACTTC
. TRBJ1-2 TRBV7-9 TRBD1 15 CASSLSGTGVDGYTF TGTGCCAGCAGCTTATCCGGGACAGGTGTAGATGGCTACACCTTC
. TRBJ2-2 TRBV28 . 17 CASSLDSPTYNTGELFF TGTGCCAGCAGCTTGGACTCTCCCACTTACAACACCGGGGAGCTGTTTTTT
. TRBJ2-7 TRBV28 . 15 CASSLRGQSSYEQYF TGTGCCAGCAGTTTAAGAGGGCAGAGCTCCTACGAGCAGTACTTC
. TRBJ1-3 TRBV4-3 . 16 CASSQDPTGPGNTIYF TGCGCCAGCAGCCAAGATCCCACAGGGCCCGGAAACACCATATATTTT
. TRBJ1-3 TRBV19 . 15 CASSSTWLAGNTIYF TGTGCCAGTAGTTCCACGTGGTTGGCTGGAAACACCATATATTTT
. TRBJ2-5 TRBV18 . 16 CASSVDRGLFQETQYF TGTGCCAGCTCAGTCGACAGAGGCCTTTTCCAAGAGACCCAGTACTTC
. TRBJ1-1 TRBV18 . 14 CASSPDRYRSEAFF TGTGCCAGCTCACCCGACAGGTACAGATCTGAAGCTTTCTTT
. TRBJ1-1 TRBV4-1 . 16 CASSSPDRGVNTEAFF TGCGCCAGCAGCTCCCCGGACCGGGGGGTGAACACTGAAGCTTTCTTT
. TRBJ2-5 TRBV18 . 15 CASSPQGTSWETQYF TGTGCCAGCTCACCACAGGGGACATCTTGGGAGACCCAGTACTTC
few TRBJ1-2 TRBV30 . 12 CAWSATGPGYTF TGTGCCTGGAGTGCCACGGGCCCAGGCTACACCTTC
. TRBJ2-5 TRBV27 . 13 CASSLRGRETQYF TGTGCCAGCAGTTTACGTGGGAGAGAGACCCAGTACTTC
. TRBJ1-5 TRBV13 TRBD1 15 CASSSRQGNNQPQHF TGTGCCAGCAGTTCCCGACAGGGCAACAATCAGCCCCAGCATTTT
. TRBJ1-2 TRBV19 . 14 CASSMEGRNYGYTF TGTGCCAGTAGTATGGAGGGTCGAAATTATGGCTACACCTTC
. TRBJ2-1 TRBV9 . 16 CASSTRPVGSYNEQFF TGTGCCAGCAGCACCCGCCCCGTCGGGTCCTACAATGAGCAGTTCTTC
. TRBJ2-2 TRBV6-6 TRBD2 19 CASSHPSNSGRAGTGELFF TGTGCCAGCAGTCACCCTTCTAATAGCGGGAGGGCCGGCACCGGGGAGCTGTTTTTT
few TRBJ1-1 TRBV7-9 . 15 CASSPRTYSNTEAFF TGTGCCAGCAGCCCTAGGACGTACTCTAACACTGAAGCTTTCTTT
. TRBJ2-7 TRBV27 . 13 CASSLQASDEQYF TGTGCCAGCAGTTTACAGGCCTCGGACGAGCAGTACTTC
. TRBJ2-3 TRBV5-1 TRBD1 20 CASSLFSGQGAFLSTDTQYF TGCGCCAGCAGCTTATTCAGTGGACAGGGGGCTTTTCTTAGCACAGATACGCAGTATTTT
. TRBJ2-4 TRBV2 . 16 CASSESRGRAKNIQYF TGTGCCAGCAGTGAATCTCGGGGGAGAGCCAAAAACATTCAGTACTTC
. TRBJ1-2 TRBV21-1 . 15 CASSTSGQGHYGYTF TGTGCCAGCTCCACCTCGGGACAGGGACACTATGGCTACACCTTC
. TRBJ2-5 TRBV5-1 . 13 CASRRTGQETQYF TGCGCCAGCAGACGAACAGGCCAAGAGACCCAGTACTTC
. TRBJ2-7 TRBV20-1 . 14 CSASTRGAGGEQYF TGCAGTGCTAGTACCCGCGGGGCAGGGGGAGAGCAGTACTTC
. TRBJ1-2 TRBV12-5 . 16 CASGLVGTGGGDGYTF TGTGCTAGTGGTTTGGTAGGAACGGGAGGAGGGGATGGCTACACCTTC
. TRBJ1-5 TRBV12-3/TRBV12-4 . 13 CASSLAVGQPQHF TGTGCCAGCAGTTTAGCGGTCGGTCAGCCCCAGCATTTT
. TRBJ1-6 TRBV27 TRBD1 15 CASSYVTGYNSPLHF TGTGCCAGCAGTTACGTGACAGGGTATAATTCACCCCTCCACTTT
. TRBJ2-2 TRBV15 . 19 CATSRDWMRGHTNTGELFF TGTGCCACCAGCAGAGATTGGATGCGGGGACACACCAACACCGGGGAGCTGTTTTTT
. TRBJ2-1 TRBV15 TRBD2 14 CATALAGFYNEQFF TGTGCCACCGCACTAGCGGGGTTTTACAATGAGCAGTTCTTC
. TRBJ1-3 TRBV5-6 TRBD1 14 CASSRQGAGNTIYF TGTGCCAGCAGCCGACAGGGGGCGGGAAACACCATATATTTT
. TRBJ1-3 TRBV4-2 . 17 CASSQDVGSGSGNTIYF TGTGCCAGCAGCCAAGATGTGGGCAGCGGGTCTGGAAACACCATATATTTT